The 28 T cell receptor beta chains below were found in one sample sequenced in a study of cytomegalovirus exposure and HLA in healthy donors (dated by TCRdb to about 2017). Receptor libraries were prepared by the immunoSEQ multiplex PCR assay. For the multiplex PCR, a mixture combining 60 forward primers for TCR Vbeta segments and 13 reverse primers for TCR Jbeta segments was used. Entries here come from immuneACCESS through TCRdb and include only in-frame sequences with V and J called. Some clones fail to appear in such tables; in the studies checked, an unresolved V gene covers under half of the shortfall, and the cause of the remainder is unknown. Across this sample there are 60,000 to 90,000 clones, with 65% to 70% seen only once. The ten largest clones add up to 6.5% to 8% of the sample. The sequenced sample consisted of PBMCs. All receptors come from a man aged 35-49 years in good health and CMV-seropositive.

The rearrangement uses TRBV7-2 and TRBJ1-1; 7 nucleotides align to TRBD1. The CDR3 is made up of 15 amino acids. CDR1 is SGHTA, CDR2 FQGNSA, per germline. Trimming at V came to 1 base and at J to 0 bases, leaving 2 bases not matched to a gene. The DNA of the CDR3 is TGTGCCAGCAGCTTAGGAAGGGGGCTGAACACTGAAGCTTTCTTT. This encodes CASSLGRGLNTEAFF.

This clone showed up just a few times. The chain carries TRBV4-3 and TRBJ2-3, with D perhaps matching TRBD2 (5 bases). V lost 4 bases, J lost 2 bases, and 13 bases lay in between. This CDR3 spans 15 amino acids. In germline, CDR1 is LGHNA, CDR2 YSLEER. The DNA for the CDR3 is TGCGCCAGCAGCCTAGGTCTCGGGGACACAGATACGCAGTATTTT. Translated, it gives CASSLGLGDTDTQYF.

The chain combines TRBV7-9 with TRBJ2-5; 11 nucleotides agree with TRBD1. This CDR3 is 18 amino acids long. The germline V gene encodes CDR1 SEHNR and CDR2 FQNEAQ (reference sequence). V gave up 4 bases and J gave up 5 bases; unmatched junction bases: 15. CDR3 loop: CASSSPLDRGLSDETQYF. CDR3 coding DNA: TGTGCCAGCAGCTCCCCGCTGGACAGGGGGCTGAGTGATGAGACCCAGTACTTC.

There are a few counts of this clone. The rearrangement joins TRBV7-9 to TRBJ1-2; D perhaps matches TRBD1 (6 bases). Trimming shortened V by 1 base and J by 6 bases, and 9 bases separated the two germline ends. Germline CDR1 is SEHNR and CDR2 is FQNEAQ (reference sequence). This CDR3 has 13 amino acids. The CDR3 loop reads CASSLDTGHGYTF. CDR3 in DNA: TGTGCCAGCAGCTTAGACACAGGGCATGGCTACACCTTC.

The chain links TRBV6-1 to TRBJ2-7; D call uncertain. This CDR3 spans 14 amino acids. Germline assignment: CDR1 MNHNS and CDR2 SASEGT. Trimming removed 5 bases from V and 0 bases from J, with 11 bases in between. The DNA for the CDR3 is TGTGCCAGCAGTAGAGGTTTTACCTCCTACGAGCAGTACTTC. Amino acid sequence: CASSRGFTSYEQYF.

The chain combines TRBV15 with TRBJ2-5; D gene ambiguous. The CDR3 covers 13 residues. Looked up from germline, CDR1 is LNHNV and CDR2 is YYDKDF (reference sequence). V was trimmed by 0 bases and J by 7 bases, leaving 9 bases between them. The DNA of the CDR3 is TGTGCCACCAGCAGAGATCTTCGAGGGACCCAGTACTTC. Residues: CATSRDLRGTQYF.

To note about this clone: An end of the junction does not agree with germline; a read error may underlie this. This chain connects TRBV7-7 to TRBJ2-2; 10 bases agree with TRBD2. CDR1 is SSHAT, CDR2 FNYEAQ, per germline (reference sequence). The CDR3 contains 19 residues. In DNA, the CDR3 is TGTGCTAGCAGCTTAGAAGGAGCGGGAGGGCCCTTGGACACCGGGGAGCTGTTTTTT. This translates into CASSLEGAGGPLDTGELFF.

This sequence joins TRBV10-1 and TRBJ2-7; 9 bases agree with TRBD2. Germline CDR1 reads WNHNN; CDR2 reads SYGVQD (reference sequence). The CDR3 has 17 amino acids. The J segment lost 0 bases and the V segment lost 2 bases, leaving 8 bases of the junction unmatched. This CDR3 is CASSEGVWTSDSYEQYF. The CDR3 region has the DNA TGCGCCAGCAGTGAGGGGGTTTGGACTAGCGACTCCTACGAGCAGTACTTC.

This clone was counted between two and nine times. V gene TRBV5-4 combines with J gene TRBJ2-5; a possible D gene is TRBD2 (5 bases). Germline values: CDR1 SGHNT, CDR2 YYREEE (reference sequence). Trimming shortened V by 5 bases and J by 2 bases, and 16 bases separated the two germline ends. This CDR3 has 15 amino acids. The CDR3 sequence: CASSPQSGVQETQYF. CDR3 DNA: TGTGCCAGCAGTCCTCAATCCGGGGTACAAGAGACCCAGTACTTC.

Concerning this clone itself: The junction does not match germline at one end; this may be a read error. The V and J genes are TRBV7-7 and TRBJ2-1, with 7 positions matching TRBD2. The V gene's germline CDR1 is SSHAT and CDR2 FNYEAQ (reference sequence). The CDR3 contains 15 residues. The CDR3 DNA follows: TGTGCTAGCAGCCCCCGGGGCGGGAGTGGTGGTGAGCAGTTCTTC. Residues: CASSPRGGSGGEQFF.

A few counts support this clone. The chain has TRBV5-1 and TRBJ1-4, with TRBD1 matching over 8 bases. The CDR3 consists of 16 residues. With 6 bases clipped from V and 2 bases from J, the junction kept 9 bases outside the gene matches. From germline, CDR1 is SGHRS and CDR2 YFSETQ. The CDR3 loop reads CASTLQGGATNEKLFF. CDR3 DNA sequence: TGCGCCAGCACCTTACAGGGGGGGGCGACTAATGAAAAACTGTTTTTT.

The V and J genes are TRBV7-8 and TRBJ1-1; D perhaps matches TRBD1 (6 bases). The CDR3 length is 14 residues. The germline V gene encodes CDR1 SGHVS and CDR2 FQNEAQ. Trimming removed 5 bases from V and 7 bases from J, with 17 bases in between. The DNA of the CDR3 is TGTGCCAGCAGCCCAAGCAACAGGGCCCTTGAAGCTTTCTTT. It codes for CASSPSNRALEAFF.

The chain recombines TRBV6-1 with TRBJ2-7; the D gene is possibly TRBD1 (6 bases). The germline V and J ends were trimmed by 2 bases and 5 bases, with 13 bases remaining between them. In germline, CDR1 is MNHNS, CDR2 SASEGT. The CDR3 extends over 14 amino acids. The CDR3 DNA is TGTGCCAGCAGTGAACAGGGGACCCCCAACGAGCAGTACTTC. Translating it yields CASSEQGTPNEQYF.

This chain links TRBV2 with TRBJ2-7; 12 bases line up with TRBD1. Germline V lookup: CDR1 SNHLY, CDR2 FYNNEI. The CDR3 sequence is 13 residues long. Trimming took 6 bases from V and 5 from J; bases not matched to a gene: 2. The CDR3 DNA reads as TGTGCCAGCAGGGGACAGGGGGCCCACGAGCAGTACTTC. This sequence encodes CASRGQGAHEQYF.

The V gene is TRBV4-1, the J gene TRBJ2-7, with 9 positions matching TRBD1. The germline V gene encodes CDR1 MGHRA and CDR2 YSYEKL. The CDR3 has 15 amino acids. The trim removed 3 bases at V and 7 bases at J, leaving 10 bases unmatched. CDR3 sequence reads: CASSQPGQGTWEQYF. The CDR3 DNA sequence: TGCGCCAGCAGCCAGCCGGGACAGGGTACTTGGGAGCAGTACTTC.

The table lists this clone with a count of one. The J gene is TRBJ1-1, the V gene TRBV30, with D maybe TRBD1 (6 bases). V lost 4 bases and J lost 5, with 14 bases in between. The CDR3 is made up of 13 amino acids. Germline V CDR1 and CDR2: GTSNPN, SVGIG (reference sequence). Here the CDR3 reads CAWKGGERTEAFF. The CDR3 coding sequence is TGTGCCTGGAAAGGGGGGGAAAGGACTGAAGCTTTCTTT.

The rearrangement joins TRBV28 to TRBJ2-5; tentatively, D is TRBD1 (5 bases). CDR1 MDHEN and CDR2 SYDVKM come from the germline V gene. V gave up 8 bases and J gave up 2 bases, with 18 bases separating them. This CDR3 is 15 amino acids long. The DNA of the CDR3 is TGTGCCAGCCGTGGGGCGGAGAGACAACAAGAGACCCAGTACTTC. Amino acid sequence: CASRGAERQQETQYF.

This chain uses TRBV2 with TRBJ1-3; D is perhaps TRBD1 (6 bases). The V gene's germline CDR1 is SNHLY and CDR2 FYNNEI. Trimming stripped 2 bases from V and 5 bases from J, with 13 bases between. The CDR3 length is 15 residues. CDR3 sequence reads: CASSENRELRNTIYF. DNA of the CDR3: TGTGCCAGCAGTGAAAACAGGGAATTGAGAAACACCATATATTTT.

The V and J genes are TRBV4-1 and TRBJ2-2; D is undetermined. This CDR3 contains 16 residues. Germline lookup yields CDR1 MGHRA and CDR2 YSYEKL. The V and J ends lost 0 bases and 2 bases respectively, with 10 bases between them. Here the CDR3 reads CASSQDGASNTGELFF. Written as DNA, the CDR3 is TGCGCCAGCAGCCAAGATGGAGCGAGTAACACCGGGGAGCTGTTTTTT.

CDR3 nucleotides: TGTGCCAGCAGACAGGGGGCTTCGAACACCGGGGAGCTGTTTTTT. Its protein product is CASRQGASNTGELFF. The rearrangement joins TRBV7-9 to TRBJ2-2; 9 nucleotides match TRBD1. Looked up from germline, CDR1 is SEHNR and CDR2 is FQNEAQ (reference sequence). The V segment lost 6 bases and the J segment 0 bases; nucleotides outside the gene matches: 2. The CDR3 has 15 amino acids.

This CDR3 reads CASRGTGGQETQYF. The CDR3, as DNA: TGTGCCAGCAGAGGGACAGGGGGGCAAGAGACCCAGTACTTC. This sequence joins TRBV6-1 and TRBJ2-5, with 11 bases that match TRBD1. There are 14 residues in the CDR3. Germline trimming cut 6 bases from V and 2 bases from J; bases unmatched to any gene: 2. CDR1 MNHNS and CDR2 SASEGT come from the germline V gene.

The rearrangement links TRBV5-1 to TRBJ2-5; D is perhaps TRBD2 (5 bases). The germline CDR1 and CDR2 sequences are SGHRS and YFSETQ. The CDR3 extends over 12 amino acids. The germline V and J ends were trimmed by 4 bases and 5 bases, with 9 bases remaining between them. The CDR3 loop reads CASSPERETQYF. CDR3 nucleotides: TGCGCCAGCAGCCCCGAGCGGGAGACCCAGTACTTC.

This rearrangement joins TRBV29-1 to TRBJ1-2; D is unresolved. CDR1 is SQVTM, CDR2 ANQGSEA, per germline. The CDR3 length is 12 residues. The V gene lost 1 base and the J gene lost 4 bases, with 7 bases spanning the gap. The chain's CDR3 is CSVEGDTYGYTF. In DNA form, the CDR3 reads TGCAGCGTTGAAGGCGACACCTATGGCTACACCTTC.

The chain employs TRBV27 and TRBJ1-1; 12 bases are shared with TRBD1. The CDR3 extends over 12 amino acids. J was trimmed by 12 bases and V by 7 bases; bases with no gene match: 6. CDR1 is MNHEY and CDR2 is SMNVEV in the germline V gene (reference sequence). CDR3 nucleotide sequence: TGTGCCAGCACCGGGACAGGGGGCTTGTCTTTCTTT. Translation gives CASTGTGGLSFF.

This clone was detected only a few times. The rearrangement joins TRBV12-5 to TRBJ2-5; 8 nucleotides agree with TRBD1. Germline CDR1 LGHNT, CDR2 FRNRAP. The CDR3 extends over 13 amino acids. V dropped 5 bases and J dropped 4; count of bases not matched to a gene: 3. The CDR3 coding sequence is TGTGCTAGTGGTAACAGGGGGTCAGAGACCCAGTACTTC. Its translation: CASGNRGSETQYF.

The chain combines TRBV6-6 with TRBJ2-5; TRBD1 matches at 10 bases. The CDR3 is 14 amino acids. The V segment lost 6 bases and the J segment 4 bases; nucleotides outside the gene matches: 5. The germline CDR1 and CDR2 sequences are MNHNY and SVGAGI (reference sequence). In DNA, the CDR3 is TGTGCCAGCAGAGGGGACAGGGGTAGAGAGACCCAGTACTTC. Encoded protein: CASRGDRGRETQYF.

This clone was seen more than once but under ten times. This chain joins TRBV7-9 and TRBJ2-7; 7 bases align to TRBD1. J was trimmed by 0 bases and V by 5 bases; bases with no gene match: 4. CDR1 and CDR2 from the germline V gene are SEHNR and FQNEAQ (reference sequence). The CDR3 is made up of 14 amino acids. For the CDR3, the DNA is TGTGCCAGCAGCCCGGACAGGCACTCCTACGAGCAGTACTTC. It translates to CASSPDRHSYEQYF.

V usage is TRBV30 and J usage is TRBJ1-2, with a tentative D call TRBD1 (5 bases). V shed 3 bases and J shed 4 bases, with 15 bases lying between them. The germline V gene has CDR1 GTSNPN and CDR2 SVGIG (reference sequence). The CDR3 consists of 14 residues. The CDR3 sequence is CAWSPWGSTYGYTF. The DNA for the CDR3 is TGTGCCTGGAGCCCATGGGGCAGCACCTATGGCTACACCTTC.